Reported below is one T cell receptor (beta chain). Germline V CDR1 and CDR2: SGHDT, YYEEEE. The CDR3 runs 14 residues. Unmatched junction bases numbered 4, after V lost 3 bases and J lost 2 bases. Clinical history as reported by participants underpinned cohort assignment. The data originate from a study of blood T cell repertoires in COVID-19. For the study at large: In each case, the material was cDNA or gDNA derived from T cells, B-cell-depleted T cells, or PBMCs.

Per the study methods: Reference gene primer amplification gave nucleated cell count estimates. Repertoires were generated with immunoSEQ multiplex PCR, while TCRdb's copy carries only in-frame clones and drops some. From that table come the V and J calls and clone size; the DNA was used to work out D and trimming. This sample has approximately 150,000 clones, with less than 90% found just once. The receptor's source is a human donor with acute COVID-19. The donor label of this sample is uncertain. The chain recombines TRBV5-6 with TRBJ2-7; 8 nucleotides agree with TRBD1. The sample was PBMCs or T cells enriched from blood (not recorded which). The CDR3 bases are TGTGCCAGCAGCTGGACAGGGCGGCCCTACGAGCAGTACTTC. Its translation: CASSWTGRPYEQYF. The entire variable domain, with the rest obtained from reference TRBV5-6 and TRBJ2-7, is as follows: DAGVTQSPTHLIKTRGQQVTLRCSPKSGHDTVSWYQQALGQGPQFIFQYYEEEERQRGNFPDRFSGHQFPNYSSELNVNALLLGDSALYLCASSWTGRPYEQYFGPGTRLTVT.